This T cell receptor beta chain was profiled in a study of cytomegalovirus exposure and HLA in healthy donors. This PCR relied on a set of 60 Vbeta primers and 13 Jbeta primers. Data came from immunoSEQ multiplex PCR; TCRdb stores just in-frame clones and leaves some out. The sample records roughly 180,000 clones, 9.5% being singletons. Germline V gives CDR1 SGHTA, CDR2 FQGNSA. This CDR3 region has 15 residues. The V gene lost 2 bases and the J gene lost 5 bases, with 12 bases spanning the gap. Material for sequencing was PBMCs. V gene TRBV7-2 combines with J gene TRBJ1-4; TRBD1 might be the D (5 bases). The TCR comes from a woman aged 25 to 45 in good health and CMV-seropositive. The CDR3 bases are TGTGCCAGCAGCTTATTTGGGAAGGGGAATGAAAAACTGTTTTTT. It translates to CASSLFGKGNEKLFF.